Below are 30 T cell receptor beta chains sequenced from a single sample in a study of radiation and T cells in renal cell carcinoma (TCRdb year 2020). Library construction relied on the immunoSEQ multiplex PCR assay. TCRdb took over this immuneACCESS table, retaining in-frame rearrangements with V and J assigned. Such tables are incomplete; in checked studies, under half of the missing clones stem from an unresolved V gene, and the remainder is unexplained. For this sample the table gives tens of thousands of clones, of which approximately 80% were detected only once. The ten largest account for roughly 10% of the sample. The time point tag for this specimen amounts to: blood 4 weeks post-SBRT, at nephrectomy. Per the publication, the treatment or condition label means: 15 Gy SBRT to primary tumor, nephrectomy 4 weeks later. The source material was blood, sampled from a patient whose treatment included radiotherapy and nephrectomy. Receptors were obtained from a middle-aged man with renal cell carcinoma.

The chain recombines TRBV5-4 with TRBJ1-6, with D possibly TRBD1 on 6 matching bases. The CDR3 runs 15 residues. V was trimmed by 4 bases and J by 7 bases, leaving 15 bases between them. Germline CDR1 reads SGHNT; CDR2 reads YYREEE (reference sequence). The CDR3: CASSRGSLRNSPLHF. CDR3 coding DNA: TGTGCCAGCAGCAGGGGGTCCTTAAGAAATTCACCCCTCCACTTT.

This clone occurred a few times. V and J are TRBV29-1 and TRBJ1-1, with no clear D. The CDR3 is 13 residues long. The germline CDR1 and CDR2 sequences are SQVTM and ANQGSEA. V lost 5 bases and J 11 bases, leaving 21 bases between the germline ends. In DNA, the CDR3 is TGCAGCGTTCAATTACTAACCACCTCTTGGGCTTTCTTT. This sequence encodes CSVQLLTTSWAFF.

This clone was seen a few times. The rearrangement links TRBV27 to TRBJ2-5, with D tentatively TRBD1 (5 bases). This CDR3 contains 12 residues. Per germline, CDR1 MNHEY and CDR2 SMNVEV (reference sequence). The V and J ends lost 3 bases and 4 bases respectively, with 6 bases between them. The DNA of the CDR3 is TGTGCCAGCAGTTTGCAGGGAGAGACCCAGTACTTC. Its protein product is CASSLQGETQYF.

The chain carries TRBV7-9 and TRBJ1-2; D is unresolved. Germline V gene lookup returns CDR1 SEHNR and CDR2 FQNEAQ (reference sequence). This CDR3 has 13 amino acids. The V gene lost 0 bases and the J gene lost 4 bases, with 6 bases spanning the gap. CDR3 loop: CASSLADGYGYTF. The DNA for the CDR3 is TGTGCCAGCAGCTTAGCGGATGGCTATGGCTACACCTTC. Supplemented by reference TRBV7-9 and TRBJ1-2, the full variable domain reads DTGVSQNPRHKITKRGQNVTFRCDPISEHNRLYWYRQTLGQGPEFLTYFQNEAQLEKSRLLSDRFSAERPKGSFSTLEIQRTEQGDSAMYLCASSLADGYGYTFGSGTRLTVV.

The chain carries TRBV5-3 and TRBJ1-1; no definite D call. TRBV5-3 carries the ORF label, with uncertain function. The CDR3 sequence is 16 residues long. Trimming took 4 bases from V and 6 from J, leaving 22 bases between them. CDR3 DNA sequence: TGTGCCAGAAGCCCACTGAAGGAGGGAGACGGGCCTGAAGCTTTCTTT. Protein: CARSPLKEGDGPEAFF.

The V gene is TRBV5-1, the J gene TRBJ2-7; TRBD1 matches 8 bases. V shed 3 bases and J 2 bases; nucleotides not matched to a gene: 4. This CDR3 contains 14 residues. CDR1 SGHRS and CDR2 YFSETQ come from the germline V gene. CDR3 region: CASSWSQGAYEQYF. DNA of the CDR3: TGCGCCAGCAGCTGGTCACAGGGGGCCTACGAGCAGTACTTC.

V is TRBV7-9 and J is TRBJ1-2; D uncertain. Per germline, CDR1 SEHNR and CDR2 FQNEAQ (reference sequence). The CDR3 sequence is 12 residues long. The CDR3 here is CVTAGKSGGYTF. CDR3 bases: TGTGTTACGGCGGGGAAGTCTGGTGGCTACACCTTC.

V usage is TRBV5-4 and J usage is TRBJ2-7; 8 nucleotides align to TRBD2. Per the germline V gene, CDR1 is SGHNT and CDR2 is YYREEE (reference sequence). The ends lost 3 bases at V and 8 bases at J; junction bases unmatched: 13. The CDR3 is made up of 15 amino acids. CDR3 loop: CASSSLSGALVKQYF. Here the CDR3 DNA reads TGTGCCAGCAGCTCACTTAGCGGGGCCCTAGTAAAGCAGTACTTC.

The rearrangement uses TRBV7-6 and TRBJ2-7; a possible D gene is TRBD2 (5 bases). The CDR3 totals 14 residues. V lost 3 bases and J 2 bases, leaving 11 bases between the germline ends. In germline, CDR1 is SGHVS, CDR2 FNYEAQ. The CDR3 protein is CASSFLVEAYEQYF. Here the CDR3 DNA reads TGTGCCAGCAGCTTCCTGGTGGAGGCCTACGAGCAGTACTTC. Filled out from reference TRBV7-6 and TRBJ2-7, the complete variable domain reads GAGVSQSPRYKVTKRGQDVALRCDPISGHVSLYWYRQALGQGPEFLTYFNYEAQQDKSGLPNDRFSAERPEGSISTLTIQRTEQRDSAMYRCASSFLVEAYEQYFGPGTRLTVT.

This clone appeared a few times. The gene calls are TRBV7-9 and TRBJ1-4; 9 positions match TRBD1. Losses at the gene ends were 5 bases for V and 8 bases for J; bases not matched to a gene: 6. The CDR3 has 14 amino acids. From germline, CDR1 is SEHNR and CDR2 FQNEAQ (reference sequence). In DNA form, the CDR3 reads TGTGCCAGCAGCCGGGGACAGGGAGGAGAAAAACTGTTTTTT. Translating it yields CASSRGQGGEKLFF.

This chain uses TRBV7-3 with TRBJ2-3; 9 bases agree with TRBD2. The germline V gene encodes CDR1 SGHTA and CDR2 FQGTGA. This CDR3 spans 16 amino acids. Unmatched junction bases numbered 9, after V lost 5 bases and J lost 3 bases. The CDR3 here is CASSPGSGGLTDTQYF. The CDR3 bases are TGTGCCAGCAGCCCGGGGAGCGGGGGGTTAACAGATACGCAGTATTTT.

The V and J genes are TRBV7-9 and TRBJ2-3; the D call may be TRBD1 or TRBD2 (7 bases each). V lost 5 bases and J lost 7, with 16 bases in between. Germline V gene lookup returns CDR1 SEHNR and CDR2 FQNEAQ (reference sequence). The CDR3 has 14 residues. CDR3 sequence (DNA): TGTGCCAGCAGCCCAGGGGGGGGATTATATACGCAGTATTTT. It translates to CASSPGGGLYTQYF.

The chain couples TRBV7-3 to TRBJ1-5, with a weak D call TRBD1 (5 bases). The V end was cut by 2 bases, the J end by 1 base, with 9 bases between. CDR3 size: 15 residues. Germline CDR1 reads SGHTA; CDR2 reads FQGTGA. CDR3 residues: CASSLVYRSNQPQHF. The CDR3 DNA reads TGTGCCAGCAGCTTAGTTTACAGGAGCAATCAGCCCCAGCATTTT.

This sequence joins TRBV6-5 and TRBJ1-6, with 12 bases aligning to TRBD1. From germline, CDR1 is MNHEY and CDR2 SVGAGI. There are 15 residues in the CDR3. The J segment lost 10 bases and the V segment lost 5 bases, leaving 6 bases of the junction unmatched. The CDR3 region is CASSRGTGGLSPLHF. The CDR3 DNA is TGTGCCAGCAGTCGCGGGACAGGGGGCCTATCACCCCTCCACTTT.

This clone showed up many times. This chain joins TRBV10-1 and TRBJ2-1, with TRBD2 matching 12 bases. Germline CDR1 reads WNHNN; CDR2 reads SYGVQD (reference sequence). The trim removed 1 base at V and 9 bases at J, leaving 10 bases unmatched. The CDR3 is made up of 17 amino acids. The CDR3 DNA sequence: TGCGCCAGCAGTGAGTGGGATCTAGCGGGAGGGCCGGGTGAGCAGTTCTTC. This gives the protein CASSEWDLAGGPGEQFF.

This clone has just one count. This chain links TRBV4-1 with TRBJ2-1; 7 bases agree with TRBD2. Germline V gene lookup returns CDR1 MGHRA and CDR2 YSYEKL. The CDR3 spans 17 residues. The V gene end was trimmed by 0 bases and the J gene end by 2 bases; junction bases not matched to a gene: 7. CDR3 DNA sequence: TGCGCCAGCAGCCAAGACCAACTAGCGAGAACCTACAATGAGCAGTTCTTC. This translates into CASSQDQLARTYNEQFF.

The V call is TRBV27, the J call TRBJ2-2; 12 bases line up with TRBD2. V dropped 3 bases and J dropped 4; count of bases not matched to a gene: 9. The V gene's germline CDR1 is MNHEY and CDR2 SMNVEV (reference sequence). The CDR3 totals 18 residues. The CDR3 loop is CASSLPSGGAYGTGELFF. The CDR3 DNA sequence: TGTGCCAGCAGTTTGCCTAGCGGGGGGGCCTATGGCACCGGGGAGCTGTTTTTT.

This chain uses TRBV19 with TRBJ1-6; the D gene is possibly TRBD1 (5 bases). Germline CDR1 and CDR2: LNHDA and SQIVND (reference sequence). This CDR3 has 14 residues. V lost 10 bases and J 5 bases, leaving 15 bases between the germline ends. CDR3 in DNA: TGTGCCACCCAAAACCGGGGGGATAATTCACCCCTCCACTTT. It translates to CATQNRGDNSPLHF.

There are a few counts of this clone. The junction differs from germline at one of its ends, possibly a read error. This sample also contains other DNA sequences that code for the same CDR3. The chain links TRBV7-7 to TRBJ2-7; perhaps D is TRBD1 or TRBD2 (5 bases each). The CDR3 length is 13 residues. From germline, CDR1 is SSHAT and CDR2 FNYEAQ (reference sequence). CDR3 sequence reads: CASSLGESYEQYF. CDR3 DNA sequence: TGTGCTAGCAGCTTGGGGGAAAGCTACGAGCAGTACTTC.

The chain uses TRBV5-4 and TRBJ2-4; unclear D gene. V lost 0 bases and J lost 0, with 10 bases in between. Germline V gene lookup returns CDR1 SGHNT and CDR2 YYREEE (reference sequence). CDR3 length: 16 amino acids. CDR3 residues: CASSLGGVLAKNIQYF. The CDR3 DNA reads TGTGCCAGCAGCTTGGGGGGTGTTTTAGCCAAAAACATTCAGTACTTC.

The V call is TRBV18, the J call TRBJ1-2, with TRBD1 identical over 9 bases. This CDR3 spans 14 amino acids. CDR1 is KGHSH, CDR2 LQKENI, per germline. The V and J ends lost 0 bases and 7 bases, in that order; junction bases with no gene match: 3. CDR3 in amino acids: CASSPPGTGIGYTF. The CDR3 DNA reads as TGTGCCAGCTCACCACCTGGGACAGGGATTGGCTACACCTTC.

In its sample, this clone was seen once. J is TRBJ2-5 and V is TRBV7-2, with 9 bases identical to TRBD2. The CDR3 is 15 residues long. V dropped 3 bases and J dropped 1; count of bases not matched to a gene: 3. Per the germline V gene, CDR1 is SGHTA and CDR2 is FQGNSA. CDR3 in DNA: TGTGCCAGCAGCTTTATGGGACTAGCCCAAGAGACCCAGTACTTC. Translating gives CASSFMGLAQETQYF.

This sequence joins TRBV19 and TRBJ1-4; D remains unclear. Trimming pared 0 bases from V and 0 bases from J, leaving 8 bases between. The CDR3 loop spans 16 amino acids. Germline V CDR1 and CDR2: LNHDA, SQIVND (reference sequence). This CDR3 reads CASSIDLTTTNEKLFF. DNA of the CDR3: TGTGCCAGTAGTATAGATCTTACCACAACTAATGAAAAACTGTTTTTT.

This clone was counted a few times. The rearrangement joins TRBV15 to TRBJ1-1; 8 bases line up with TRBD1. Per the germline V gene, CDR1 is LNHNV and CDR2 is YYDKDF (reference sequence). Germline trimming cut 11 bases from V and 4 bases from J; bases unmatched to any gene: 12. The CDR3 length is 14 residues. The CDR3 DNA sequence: TGTGCCGCCAAAGGCAGGGGGCCGATCACTGAAGCTTTCTTT. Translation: CAAKGRGPITEAFF.

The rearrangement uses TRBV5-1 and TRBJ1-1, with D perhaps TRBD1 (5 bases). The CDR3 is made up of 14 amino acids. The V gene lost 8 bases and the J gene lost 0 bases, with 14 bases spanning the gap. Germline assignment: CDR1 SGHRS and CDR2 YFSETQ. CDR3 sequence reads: CASSPGGVNTEAFF. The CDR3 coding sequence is TGCGCCAGTAGCCCGGGGGGTGTGAACACTGAAGCTTTCTTT.

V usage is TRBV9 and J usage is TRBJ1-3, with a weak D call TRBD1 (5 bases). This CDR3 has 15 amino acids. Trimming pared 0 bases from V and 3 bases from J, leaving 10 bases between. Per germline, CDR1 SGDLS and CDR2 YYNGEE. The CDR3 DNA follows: TGTGCCAGCAGCGTAGAGCAGGGCGGTGGAAACACCATATATTTT. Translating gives CASSVEQGGGNTIYF.

CDR3 in DNA: TGCAGCATACGCGGGACAGATGATGGCTACACCTTC. This gives the protein CSIRGTDDGYTF. The chain links TRBV29-1 to TRBJ1-2; 7 nucleotides line up with TRBD1. Germline assignment: CDR1 SQVTM and CDR2 ANQGSEA. Unmatched junction bases numbered 9, after V lost 8 bases and J lost 6 bases. The CDR3 contains 12 residues.

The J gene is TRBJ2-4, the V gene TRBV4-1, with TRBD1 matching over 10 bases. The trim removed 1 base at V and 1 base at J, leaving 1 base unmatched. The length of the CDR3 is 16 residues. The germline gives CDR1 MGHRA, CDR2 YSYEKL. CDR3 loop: CASSQGQGAAKNIQYF. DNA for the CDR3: TGCGCCAGCAGCCAAGGACAGGGGGCGGCCAAAAACATTCAGTACTTC.

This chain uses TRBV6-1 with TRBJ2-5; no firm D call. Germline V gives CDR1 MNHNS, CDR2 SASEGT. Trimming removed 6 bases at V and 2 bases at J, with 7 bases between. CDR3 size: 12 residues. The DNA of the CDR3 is TGTGCCAGCAGGATCCGACAAGAGACCCAGTACTTC. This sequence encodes CASRIRQETQYF.

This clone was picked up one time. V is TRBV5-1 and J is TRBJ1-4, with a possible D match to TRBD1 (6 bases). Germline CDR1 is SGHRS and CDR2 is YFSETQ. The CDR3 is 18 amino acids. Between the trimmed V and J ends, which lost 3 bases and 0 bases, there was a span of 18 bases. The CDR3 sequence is CASSWGQGRTATNEKLFF. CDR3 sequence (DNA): TGCGCCAGCAGCTGGGGGCAGGGGCGAACCGCAACTAATGAAAAACTGTTTTTT.